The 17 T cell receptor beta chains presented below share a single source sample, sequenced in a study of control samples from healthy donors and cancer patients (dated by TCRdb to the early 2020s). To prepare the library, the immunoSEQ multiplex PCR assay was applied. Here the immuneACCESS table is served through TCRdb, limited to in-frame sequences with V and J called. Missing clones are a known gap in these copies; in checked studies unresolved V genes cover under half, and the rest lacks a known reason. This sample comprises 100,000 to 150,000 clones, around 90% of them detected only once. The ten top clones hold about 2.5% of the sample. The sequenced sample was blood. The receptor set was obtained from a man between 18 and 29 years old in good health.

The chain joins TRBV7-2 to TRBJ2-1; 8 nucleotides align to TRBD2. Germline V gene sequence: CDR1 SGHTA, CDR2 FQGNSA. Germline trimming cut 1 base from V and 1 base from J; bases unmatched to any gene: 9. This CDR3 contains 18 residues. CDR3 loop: CASSLDLTSGFSYNEQFF. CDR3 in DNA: TGTGCCAGCAGCTTAGACCTCACTAGCGGTTTTTCCTACAATGAGCAGTTCTTC.

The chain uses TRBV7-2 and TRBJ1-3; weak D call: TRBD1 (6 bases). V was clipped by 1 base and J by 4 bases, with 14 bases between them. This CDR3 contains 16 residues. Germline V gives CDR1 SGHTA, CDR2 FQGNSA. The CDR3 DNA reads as TGTGCCAGCAGCTTAGAGGGCAGGGGTGTAGGAAACACCATATATTTT. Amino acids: CASSLEGRGVGNTIYF. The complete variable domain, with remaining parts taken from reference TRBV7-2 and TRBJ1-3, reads GAGVSQSPSNKVTEKGKDVELRCDPISGHTALYWYRQSLGQGLEFLIYFQGNSAPDKSGLPSDRFSAERTGGSVSTLTIQRTQQEDSAVYLCASSLEGRGVGNTIYFGEGSWLTVV.

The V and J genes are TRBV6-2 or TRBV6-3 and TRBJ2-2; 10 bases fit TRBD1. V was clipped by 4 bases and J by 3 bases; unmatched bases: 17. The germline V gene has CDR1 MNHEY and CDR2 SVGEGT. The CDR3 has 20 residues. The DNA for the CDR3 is TGTGCCAGCAGTTTCAGACAGGGGGCAAAAGCCCCACACTACACCGGGGAGCTGTTTTTT. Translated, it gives CASSFRQGAKAPHYTGELFF.

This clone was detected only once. CDR3 in DNA: TGCGCCAGCAGCTTGGTGGGGGCAGATACGCAGTATTTT. This gives the protein CASSLVGADTQYF. The chain joins TRBV5-1 to TRBJ2-3; D might be TRBD1 or TRBD2, each matching 5 bases. Per germline, CDR1 SGHRS and CDR2 YFSETQ. The V end lost 0 bases, the J end lost 4 bases, and 6 bases lay between the germline ends. The length of the CDR3 is 13 residues.

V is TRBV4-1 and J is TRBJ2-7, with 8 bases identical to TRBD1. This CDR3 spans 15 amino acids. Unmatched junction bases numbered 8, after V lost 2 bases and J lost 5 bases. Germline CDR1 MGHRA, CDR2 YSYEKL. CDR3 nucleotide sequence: TGCGCCAGCAGCCAATTCCTCACGACAGGGGACGAGCAGTACGTC. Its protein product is CASSQFLTTGDEQYV.

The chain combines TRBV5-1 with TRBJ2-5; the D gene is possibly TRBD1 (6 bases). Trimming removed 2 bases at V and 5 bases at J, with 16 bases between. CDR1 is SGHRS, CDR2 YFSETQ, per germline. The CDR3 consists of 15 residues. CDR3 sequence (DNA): TGCGCCAGCAGCTTCCGGACAGATTTTTCGGAGACCCAGTACTTC. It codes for CASSFRTDFSETQYF.

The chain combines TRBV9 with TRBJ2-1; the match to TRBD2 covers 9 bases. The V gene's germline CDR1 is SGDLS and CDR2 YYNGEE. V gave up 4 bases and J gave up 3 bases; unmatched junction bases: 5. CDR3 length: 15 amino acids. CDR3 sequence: CASSPPAGGYNEQFF. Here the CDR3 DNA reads TGTGCCAGCAGCCCCCCAGCGGGAGGCTACAATGAGCAGTTCTTC.

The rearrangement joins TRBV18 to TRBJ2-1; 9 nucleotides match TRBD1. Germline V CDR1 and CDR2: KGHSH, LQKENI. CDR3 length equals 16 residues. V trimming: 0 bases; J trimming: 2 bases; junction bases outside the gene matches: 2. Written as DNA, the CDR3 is TGTGCCAGCTCACCACCCGGGACAGGGACCTACAATGAGCAGTTCTTC. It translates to CASSPPGTGTYNEQFF.

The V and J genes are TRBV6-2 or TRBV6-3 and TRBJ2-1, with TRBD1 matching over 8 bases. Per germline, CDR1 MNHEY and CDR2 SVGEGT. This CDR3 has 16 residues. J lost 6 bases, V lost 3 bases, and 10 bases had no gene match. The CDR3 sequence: CASSYSGTGITNEQFF. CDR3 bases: TGTGCCAGCAGTTATTCTGGGACAGGTATTACCAATGAGCAGTTCTTC.

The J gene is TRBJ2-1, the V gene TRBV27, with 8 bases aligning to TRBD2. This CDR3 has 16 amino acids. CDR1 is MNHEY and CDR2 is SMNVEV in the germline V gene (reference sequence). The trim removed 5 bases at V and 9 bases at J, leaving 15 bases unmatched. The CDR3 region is CASSPPQREHGSEQFF. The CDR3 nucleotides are TGTGCCAGCAGTCCTCCGCAGCGGGAGCACGGTAGTGAGCAGTTCTTC.

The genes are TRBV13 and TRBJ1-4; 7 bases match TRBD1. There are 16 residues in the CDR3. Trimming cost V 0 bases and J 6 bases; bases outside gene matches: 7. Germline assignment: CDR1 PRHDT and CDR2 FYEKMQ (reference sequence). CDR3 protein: CASSLGPPGGDEKLFF. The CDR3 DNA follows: TGTGCCAGCAGCTTAGGCCCGCCAGGGGGGGATGAAAAACTGTTTTTT.

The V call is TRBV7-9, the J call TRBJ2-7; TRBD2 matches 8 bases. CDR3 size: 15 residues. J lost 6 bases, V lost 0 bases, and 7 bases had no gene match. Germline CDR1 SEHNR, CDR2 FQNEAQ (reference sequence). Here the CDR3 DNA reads TGTGCCAGCAGCTTAGCGAGGGCGGGGGGAAGCGAGCAGTACTTC. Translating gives CASSLARAGGSEQYF.

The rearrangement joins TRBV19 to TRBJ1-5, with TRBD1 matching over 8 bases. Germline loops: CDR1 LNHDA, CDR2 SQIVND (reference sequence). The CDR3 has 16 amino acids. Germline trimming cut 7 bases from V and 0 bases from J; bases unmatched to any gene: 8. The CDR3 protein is CASIGTGFISNQPQHF. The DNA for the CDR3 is TGTGCCAGTATAGGGACAGGATTTATTAGCAATCAGCCCCAGCATTTT.

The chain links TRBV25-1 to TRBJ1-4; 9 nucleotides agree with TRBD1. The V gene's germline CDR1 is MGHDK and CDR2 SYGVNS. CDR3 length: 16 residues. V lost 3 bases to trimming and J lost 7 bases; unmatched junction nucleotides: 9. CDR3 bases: TGTGCCAGCAGTGAGGGAGGAGGGACAGGGCCTGAAAAACTGTTTTTT. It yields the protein CASSEGGGTGPEKLFF.

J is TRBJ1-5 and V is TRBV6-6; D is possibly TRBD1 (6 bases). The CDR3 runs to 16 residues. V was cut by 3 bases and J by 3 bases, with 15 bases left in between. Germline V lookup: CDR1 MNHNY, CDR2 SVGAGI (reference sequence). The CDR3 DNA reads TGTGCCAGCAGTTATTCCACCGGGACACCCAATCAGCCCCAGCATTTT. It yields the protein CASSYSTGTPNQPQHF.

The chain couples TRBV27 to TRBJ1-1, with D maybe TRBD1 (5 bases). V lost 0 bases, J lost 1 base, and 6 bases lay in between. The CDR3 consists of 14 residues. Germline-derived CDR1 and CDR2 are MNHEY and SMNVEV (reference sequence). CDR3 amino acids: CASSLSGTNTEAFF. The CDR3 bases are TGTGCCAGCAGTTTATCGGGGACGAACACTGAAGCTTTCTTT.

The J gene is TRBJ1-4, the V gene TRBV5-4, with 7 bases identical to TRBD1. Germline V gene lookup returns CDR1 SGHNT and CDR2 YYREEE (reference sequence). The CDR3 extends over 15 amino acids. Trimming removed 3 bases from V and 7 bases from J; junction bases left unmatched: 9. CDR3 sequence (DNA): TGTGCCAGCAGCTCAAACAGGGGAGCGGGTGAAAAACTGTTTTTT. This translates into CASSSNRGAGEKLFF.